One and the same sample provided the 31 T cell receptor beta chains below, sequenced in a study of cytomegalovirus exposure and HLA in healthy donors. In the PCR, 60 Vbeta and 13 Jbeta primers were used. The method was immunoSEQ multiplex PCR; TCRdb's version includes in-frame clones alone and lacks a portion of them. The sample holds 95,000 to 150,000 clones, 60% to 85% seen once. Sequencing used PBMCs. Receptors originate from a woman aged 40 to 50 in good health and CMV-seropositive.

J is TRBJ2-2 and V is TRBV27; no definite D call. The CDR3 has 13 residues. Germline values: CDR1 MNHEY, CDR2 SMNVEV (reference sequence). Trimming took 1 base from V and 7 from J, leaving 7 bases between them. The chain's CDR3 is CASSLYVGGELFF. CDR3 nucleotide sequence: TGTGCCAGCAGTTTATACGTCGGCGGGGAGCTGTTTTTT.

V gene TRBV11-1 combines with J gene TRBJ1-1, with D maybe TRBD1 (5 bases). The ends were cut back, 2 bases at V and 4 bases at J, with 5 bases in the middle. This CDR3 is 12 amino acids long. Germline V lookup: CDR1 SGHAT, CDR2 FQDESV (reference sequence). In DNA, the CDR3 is TGTGCCAGCAGCTTAAGGGGCACTGAAGCTTTCTTT. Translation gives CASSLRGTEAFF.

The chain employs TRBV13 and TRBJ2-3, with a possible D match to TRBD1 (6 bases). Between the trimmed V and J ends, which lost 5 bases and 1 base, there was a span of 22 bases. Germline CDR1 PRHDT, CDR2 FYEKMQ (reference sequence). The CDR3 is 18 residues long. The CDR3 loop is CASSPLSGTGHGTDTQYF. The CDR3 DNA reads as TGTGCCAGCAGCCCACTCTCTGGAACGGGACACGGCACAGATACGCAGTATTTT.

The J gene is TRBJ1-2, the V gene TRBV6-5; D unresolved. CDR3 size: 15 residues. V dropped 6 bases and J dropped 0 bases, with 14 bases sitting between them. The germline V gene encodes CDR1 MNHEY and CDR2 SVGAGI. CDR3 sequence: CASRREFGANYGYTF. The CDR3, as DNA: TGTGCCAGCAGAAGAGAGTTTGGAGCTAACTATGGCTACACCTTC.

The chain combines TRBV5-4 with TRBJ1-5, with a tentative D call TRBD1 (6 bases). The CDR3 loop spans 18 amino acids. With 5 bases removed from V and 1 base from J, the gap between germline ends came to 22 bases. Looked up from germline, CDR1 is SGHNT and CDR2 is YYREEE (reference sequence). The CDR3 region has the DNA TGTGCCAGCAGGGGGGGGTTACAGGGCGGAGGAAGCAATCAGCCCCAGCATTTT. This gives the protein CASRGGLQGGGSNQPQHF.

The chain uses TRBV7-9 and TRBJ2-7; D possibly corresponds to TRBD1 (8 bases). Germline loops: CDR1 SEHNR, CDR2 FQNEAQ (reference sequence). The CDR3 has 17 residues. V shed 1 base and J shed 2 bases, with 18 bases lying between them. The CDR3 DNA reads TGTGCCAGCAGCTTAGGGCTACAGGGGGGGACCCCCTACGAGCAGTACTTC. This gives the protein CASSLGLQGGTPYEQYF.

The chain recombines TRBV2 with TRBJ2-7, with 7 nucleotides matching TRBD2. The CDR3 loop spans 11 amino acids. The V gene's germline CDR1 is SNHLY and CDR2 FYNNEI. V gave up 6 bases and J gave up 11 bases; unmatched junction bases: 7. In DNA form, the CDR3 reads TGTGCCAGCAGCGCGGCGGGAGAAGAGTACTTC. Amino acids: CASSAAGEEYF.

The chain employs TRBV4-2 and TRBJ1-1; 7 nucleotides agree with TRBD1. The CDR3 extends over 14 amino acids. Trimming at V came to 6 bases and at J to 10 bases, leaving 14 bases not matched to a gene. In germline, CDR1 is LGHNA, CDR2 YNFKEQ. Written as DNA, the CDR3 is TGTGCCAGCAGTCCAGCCAGGGGGGTTCAGCCAGCTTTCTTT. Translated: CASSPARGVQPAFF.

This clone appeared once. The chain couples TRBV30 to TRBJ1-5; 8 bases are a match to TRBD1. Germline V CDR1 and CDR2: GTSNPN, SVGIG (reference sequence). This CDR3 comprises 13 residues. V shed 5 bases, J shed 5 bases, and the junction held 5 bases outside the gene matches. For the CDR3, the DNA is TGTGCCTGGGGACAGGGTAAACATCAGCCCCAGCATTTT. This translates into CAWGQGKHQPQHF.

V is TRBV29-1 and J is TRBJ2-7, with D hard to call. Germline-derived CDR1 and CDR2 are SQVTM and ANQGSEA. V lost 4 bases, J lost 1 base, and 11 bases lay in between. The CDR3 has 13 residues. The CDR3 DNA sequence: TGCAGCGTTGCGGGTCTCTTGTCCTACGAGCAGTACTTC. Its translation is CSVAGLLSYEQYF.

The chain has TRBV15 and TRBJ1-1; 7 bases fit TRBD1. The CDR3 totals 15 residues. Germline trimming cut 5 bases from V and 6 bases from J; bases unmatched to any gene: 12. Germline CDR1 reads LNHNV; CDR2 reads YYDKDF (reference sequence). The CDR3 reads CATSSDKRQGAEAFF. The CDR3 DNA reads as TGTGCCACCAGCTCAGATAAAAGGCAGGGGGCTGAAGCTTTCTTT.

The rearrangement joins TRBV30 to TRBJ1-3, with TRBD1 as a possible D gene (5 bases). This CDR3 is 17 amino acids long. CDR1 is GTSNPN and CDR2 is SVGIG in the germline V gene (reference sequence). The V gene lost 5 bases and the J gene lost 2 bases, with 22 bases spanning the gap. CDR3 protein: CAWGTFWGVRAGNTIYF. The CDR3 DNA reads TGTGCCTGGGGCACTTTCTGGGGGGTGAGGGCTGGAAACACCATATATTTT.

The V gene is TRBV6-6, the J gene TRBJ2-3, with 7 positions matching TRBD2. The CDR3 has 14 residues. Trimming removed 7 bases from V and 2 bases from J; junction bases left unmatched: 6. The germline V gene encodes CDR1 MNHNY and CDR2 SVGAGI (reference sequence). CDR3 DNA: TGTGCCAGCAAATCGGGAGGAGCCACAGATACGCAGTATTTT. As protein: CASKSGGATDTQYF.

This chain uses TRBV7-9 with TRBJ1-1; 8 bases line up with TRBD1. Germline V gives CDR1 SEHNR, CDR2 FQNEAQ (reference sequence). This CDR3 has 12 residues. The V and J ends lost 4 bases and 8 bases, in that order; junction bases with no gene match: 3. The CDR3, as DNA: TGTGCCAGCAGCTCGACAGGGGACGAAGCTTTCTTT. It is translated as CASSSTGDEAFF. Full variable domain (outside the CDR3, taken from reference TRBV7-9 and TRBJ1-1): DTGVSQNPRHKITKRGQNVTFRCDPISEHNRLYWYRQTLGQGPEFLTYFQNEAQLEKSRLLSDRFSAERPKGSFSTLEIQRTEQGDSAMYLCASSSTGDEAFFGQGTRLTVV.

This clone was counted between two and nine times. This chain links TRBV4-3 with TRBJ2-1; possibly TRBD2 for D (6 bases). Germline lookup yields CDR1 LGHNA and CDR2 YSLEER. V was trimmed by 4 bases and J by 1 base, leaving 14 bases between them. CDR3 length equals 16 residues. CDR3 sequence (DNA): TGCGCCAGCAGCCCAAACCAACTAGCTTCCTACAATGAGCAGTTCTTC. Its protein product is CASSPNQLASYNEQFF.

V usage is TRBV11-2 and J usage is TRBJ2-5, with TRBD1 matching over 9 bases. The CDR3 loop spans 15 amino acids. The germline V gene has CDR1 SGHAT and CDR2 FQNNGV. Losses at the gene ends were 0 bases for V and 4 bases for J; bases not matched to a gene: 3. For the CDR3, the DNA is TGTGCCAGCAGCTTAGAGGGGACAGGGATAGAGACCCAGTACTTC. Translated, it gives CASSLEGTGIETQYF.

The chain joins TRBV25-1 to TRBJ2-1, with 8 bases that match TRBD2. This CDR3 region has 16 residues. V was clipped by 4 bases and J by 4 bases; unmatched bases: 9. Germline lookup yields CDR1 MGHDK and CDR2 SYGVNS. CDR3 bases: TGTGCCAGCAGTGTTAGGCGGGGGGAGGGTTACAATGAGCAGTTCTTC. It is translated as CASSVRRGEGYNEQFF.

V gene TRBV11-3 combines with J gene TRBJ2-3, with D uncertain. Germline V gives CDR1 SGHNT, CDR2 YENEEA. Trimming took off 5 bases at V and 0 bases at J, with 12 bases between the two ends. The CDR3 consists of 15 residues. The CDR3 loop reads CASSRTVTSTDTQYF. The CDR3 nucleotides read TGTGCCAGCAGCCGTACAGTTACTAGCACAGATACGCAGTATTTT.

In DNA, the CDR3 is TGTGCCAGCAGCTCCACTAGCGGGAGTGACAAGACCCAGTACTTC. Translating gives CASSSTSGSDKTQYF. This rearrangement joins TRBV11-1 to TRBJ2-5; 11 bases fit TRBD2. J lost 6 bases, V lost 4 bases, and 7 bases had no gene match. Germline-derived CDR1 and CDR2 are SGHAT and FQDESV (reference sequence). CDR3 length equals 15 residues.

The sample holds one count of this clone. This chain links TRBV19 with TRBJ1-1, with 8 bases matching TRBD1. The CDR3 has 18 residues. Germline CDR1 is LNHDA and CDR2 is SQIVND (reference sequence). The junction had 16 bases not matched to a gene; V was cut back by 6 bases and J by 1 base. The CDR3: CASSPLFRQGLPNTEAFF. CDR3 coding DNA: TGTGCCAGTAGCCCATTATTTCGACAGGGGCTTCCGAACACTGAAGCTTTCTTT.

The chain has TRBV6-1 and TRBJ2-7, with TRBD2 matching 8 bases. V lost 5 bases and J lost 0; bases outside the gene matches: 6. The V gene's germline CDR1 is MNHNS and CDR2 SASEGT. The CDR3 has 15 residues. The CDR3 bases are TGTGCCAGCAGTCAATTAGCGGGATACTCCTACGAGCAGTACTTC. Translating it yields CASSQLAGYSYEQYF.

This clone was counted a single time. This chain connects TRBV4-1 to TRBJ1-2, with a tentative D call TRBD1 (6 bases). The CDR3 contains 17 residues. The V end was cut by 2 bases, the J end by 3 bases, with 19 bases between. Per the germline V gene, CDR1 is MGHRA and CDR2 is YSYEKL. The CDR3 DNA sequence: TGCGCCAGCAGCCAACCCAACAGGGACCTCAGGCACTATGGCTACACCTTC. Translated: CASSQPNRDLRHYGYTF.

CDR3: CASSLAGGPNTEAFF. The CDR3 DNA is TGTGCCAGCAGCTTAGCAGGCGGGCCGAACACTGAAGCTTTCTTT. The chain carries TRBV7-9 and TRBJ1-1; D ambiguous. Deletions cut 0 bases from V and 1 base from J, with 9 bases between. The CDR3 loop spans 15 amino acids. Looked up from germline, CDR1 is SEHNR and CDR2 is FQNEAQ (reference sequence).

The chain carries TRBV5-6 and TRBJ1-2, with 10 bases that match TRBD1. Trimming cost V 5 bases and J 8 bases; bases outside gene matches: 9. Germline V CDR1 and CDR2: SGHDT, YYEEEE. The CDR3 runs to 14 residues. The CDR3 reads CASRLGTGVGGYTF. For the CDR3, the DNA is TGTGCCAGCAGATTAGGGACAGGGGTGGGCGGCTACACCTTC. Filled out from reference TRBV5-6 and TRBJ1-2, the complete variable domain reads DAGVTQSPTHLIKTRGQQVTLRCSPKSGHDTVSWYQQALGQGPQFIFQYYEEEERQRGNFPDRFSGHQFPNYSSELNVNALLLGDSALYLCASRLGTGVGGYTFGSGTRLTVV.

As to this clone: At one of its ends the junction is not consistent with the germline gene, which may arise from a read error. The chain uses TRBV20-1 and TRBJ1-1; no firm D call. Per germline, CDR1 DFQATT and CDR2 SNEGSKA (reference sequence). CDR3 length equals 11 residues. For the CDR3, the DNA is TGTAGTGCGTGGAGGGTGGCTGAAGCTTTCTTT. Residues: CSAWRVAEAFF.

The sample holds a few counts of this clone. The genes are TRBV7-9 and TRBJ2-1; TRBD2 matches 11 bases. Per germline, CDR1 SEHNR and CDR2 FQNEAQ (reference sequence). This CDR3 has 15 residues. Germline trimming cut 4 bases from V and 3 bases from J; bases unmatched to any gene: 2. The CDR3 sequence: CASSSGTSGYNEQFF. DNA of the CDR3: TGTGCCAGCAGCTCCGGGACTAGCGGCTACAATGAGCAGTTCTTC.

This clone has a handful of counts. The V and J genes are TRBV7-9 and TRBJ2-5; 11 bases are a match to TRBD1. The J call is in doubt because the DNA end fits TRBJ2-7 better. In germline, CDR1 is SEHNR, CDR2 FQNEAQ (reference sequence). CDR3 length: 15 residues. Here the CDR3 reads CASSPRTGGSYEQYF. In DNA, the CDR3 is TGTGCCAGCAGCCCTAGGACAGGGGGCAGCTACGAGCAGTACTTC.

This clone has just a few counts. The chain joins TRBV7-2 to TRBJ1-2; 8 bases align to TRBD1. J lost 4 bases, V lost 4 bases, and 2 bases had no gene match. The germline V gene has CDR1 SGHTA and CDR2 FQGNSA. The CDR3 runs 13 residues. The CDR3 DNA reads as TGTGCCAGCAGCTCACAGGGGGTCTATGGCTACACCTTC. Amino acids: CASSSQGVYGYTF.

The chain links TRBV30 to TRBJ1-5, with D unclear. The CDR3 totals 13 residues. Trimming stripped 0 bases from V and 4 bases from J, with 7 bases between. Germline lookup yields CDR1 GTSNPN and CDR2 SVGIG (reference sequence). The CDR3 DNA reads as TGTGCCTGGAGTGTGGAGGGTAATCAGCCCCAGCATTTT. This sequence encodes CAWSVEGNQPQHF.

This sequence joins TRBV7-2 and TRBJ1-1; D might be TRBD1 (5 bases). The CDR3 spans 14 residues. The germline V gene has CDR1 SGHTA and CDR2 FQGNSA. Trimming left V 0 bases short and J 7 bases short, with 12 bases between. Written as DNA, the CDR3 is TGTGCCAGCAGCTTAGCAGGGAAGGGGAATGAAGCTTTCTTT. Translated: CASSLAGKGNEAFF.

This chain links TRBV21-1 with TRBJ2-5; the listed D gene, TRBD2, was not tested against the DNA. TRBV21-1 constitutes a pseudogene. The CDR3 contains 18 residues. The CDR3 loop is CASSKVRGLAELGETQYF. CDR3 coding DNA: TGTGCCAGCAGCAAAGTTCGGGGACTAGCGGAGTTAGGAGAGACCCAGTACTTC.